These 30 T cell receptor beta chains originate from one sample sequenced in a study of regulatory T cells in long-lasting Graves disease. According to the study, TCR beta libraries were built with iRepertoire HTBI primers and CDR3-region Arm-PCR. TCRdb passed the multiplex PCR reads through MiXCR, listing each CDR3 protein once. The table has around 480,000 distinct CDR3 sequences, roughly 15% seen once; the top ten hold more than 9%. This sample's time point: newly diagnosed GD, antithyroid drugs for less than 3 months. Following extraction of RNA from PBMCs, that RNA was used to make the TCR library. The data were also submitted as part of a second study, on T cells in Graves' hyperthyroidism and ophthalmopathy.

The sequencing used peripheral blood mononuclear cells (PBMCs), collected at new diagnosis, from a patient treated with antithyroid drugs. These receptors were taken from a man in his forties or fifties with Graves disease.

This clonotype was seen many times. This chain connects TRBV3-1 to TRBJ2-7, with 9 bases matching TRBD2. The J segment lost 0 bases and the V segment lost 4 bases, leaving 4 bases of the junction unmatched. CDR3 length: 15 amino acids. From germline, CDR1 is LGHDT and CDR2 YNNKEL (reference sequence). In DNA, the CDR3 is TGTGCCAGCAGCCTCGGGACTAGCTACTCCTACGAGCAGTACTTC. It encodes CASSLGTSYSYEQYF.

The rearrangement links TRBV7-8 to TRBJ1-1; no definite D call. The germline V gene encodes CDR1 SGHVS and CDR2 FQNEAQ. V was shortened by 4 bases and J by 1 base, with 10 bases between the two germline ends. The CDR3 runs 14 residues. The CDR3 loop is CASSYDKSNTEAFF. CDR3 DNA sequence: TGTGCCAGCAGCTATGATAAGTCGAACACTGAAGCTTTCTTT.

Many counts were recorded for this clonotype. The chain employs TRBV12-3 or TRBV12-4 and TRBJ2-5; the D gene is possibly TRBD1 (5 bases). The CDR3 covers 16 residues. Trimming took off 6 bases at V and 0 bases at J, with 17 bases between the two ends. CDR3 sequence: CASSQKGRAHQETQYF. The CDR3 DNA sequence: TGTGCCAGCAGCCAAAAGGGCAGGGCTCACCAAGAGACCCAGTACTTC.

The chain employs TRBV19 and TRBJ2-3; 7 positions match TRBD2. The CDR3 length is 15 residues. Germline V gene lookup returns CDR1 LNHDA and CDR2 SQIVND (reference sequence). V was clipped by 4 bases and J by 1 base; unmatched bases: 5. CDR3 sequence: CASSTTSAGTDTQYF. The CDR3 DNA follows: TGTGCCAGTAGTACTACTAGCGCCGGCACAGATACGCAGTATTTT. Variable domain in full (rest from reference TRBV19 and TRBJ2-3): DGGITQSPKYLFRKEGQNVTLSCEQNLNHDAMYWYRQDPGQGLRLIYYSQIVNDFQKGDIAEGYSVSREKKESFPLTVTSAQKNPTAFYLCASSTTSAGTDTQYFGPGTRLTVL.

This clonotype was picked up a small number of times. This chain links TRBV6-4 with TRBJ2-3; 13 bases agree with TRBD2. The CDR3 has 19 amino acids. Germline values: CDR1 MRHNA, CDR2 SNTAGT. After removal of 2 bases from V and 1 base from J, the junction contained 9 bases not matched to a gene. The CDR3 DNA is TGTGCCAGCAGTGACCACGGACTAGCGGGAGATAAGGGCACAGATACGCAGTATTTT. It yields the protein CASSDHGLAGDKGTDTQYF.

This clonotype showed up just once. This may be a read error: a much more frequent sequence differs by one nucleotide. The chain combines TRBV6-1 with TRBJ2-1; D could derive from TRBD1 or TRBD2 (5 bases each). Germline CDR1 and CDR2: MNHNS and SASEGT. V shed 2 bases and J shed 13 bases, with 15 bases lying between them. The CDR3 loop spans 13 amino acids. DNA for the CDR3: TGTGCCAGCAGTGAAAGGACAAGAGGGACCCAGTTCTTC. This sequence encodes CASSERTRGTQFF.

At least ten counts were recorded for this clonotype. The V and J genes are TRBV12-3 or TRBV12-4 and TRBJ2-5; maybe TRBD2 (5 bases). The CDR3 runs 15 residues. Trimming took 6 bases from V and 0 from J, leaving 14 bases between them. For the CDR3, the DNA is TGTGCCAGCAGCAACTCCGGACTTAACCAAGAGACCCAGTACTTC. It encodes CASSNSGLNQETQYF.

This clonotype showed up many times. The V and J genes are TRBV2 and TRBJ1-2; a weak D match, TRBD1 (6 bases). V was pared by 0 bases and J by 6 bases, with 11 bases between. Germline CDR1 is SNHLY and CDR2 is FYNNEI. This CDR3 is 14 amino acids long. This chain's CDR3 is CASSEARTANGYTF. The CDR3 DNA sequence: TGTGCCAGCAGTGAAGCCCGGACAGCGAATGGCTACACCTTC.

This chain uses TRBV10-1 with TRBJ2-1; D uncertain. The ends were cut back, 3 bases at V and 5 bases at J, with 5 bases in the middle. This CDR3 region has 12 residues. CDR1 and CDR2 (germline): WNHNN, SYGVQD (reference sequence). CDR3 in DNA: TGCGCCAGCAGTGATGACAACAATGAGCAGTTCTTC. Its protein is CASSDDNNEQFF.

Ten or more counts support this clonotype. The germline gene is not matched at one end of the junction; a read error may be the cause. The chain uses TRBV6-1 and TRBJ2-2; D gene uncertain. This CDR3 is built from 14 residues. From germline, CDR1 is MNHNS and CDR2 SASEGT. CDR3 sequence: CASSESLLTGELFF. CDR3 nucleotides: TGCGCCAGCAGTGAGTCGCTCCTCACCGGGGAGCTGTTTTTT.

This clonotype occurred a few times. A much larger clone differs by one base, so this may be a read error. A read error is likely, as this CDR3 ends without the conserved phenylalanine or tryptophan. The genes are TRBV27 and TRBJ1-1, with no clear D. CDR1 MNHEY and CDR2 SMNVEV come from the germline V gene (reference sequence). This CDR3 is 17 amino acids long. Trimming took off 3 bases at V and 0 bases at J, with 17 bases between the two ends. In DNA form, the CDR3 reads TGTGCCAGCAGTTTTCCCCAGTCATGGCTCCTGAACACTGAAGCTTTCTCT. As protein: CASSFPQSWLLNTEAFS.

The V and J genes are TRBV5-4 and TRBJ1-2; no clear D. V shed 0 bases and J shed 14 bases, with 11 bases lying between them. The CDR3 has 11 amino acids. The V gene's germline CDR1 is SGHNT and CDR2 YYREEE (reference sequence). CDR3 amino acids: CASSLGLGVTF. The CDR3 DNA sequence: TGTGCCAGCAGCTTGGGACTCGGGGTAACCTTC.

This clonotype was detected a few times. The chain joins TRBV14 to TRBJ2-3; maybe TRBD2 (5 bases). This CDR3 has 17 amino acids. In germline, CDR1 is SGHDN, CDR2 FVKESK. V was shortened by 8 bases and J by 0 bases, with 21 bases between the two germline ends. CDR3 in DNA: TGTGCCAGCCCCCGCTATTGTCGGGGATCTAGCACAGATACGCAGTATTTT. It yields the protein CASPRYCRGSSTDTQYF.

The gene calls are TRBV4-2 and TRBJ1-2; TRBD1 is a possible D gene (6 bases). V was clipped by 1 base and J by 5 bases, with 8 bases between them. The length of the CDR3 is 13 residues. Germline-derived CDR1 and CDR2 are LGHNA and YNFKEQ. Here the CDR3 DNA reads TGTGCCAGCAGCCAAGCAGGGGAGTATGGCTACACCTTC. It is translated as CASSQAGEYGYTF.

The J gene is TRBJ1-1, the V gene TRBV3-1; no firm D call. Trimming pared 4 bases from V and 1 base from J, leaving 7 bases between. The germline gives CDR1 LGHDT, CDR2 YNNKEL (reference sequence). The CDR3 has 13 residues. In nucleotides, the CDR3 is TGTGCCAGCAGCCCGGCCTCGAACACTGAAGCTTTCTTT. Translating it yields CASSPASNTEAFF.

This clonotype was seen only a few times. The chain couples TRBV12-3 or TRBV12-4 to TRBJ2-3, with 7 bases aligning to TRBD1. V was clipped by 6 bases and J by 6 bases; unmatched bases: 6. The CDR3 contains 13 residues. The CDR3: CASRIQGMDTQYF. The CDR3 DNA is TGTGCCAGCAGGATACAGGGGATGGATACGCAGTATTTT.

This clonotype was seen a few times. The V gene is TRBV11-2, the J gene TRBJ2-3; maybe TRBD2 (5 bases). This CDR3 is 15 amino acids long. V was pared by 5 bases and J by 0 bases, with 12 bases between. In germline, CDR1 is SGHAT, CDR2 FQNNGV. The CDR3 here is CASSGRTWSTDTQYF. The CDR3 nucleotides are TGTGCCAGCAGCGGACGGACTTGGAGCACAGATACGCAGTATTTT.

There are many counts of this clonotype. This chain joins TRBV7-2 and TRBJ2-5; D gene uncertain. Germline lookup yields CDR1 SGHTA and CDR2 FQGNSA. This CDR3 is 14 amino acids long. Trimming left V 1 base short and J 1 base short, with 7 bases between. The CDR3 here is CASSLVWTQETQYF. CDR3 in DNA: TGTGCCAGCAGCTTAGTCTGGACCCAAGAGACCCAGTACTTC. Full variable domain (rest looked up from reference TRBV7-2 and TRBJ2-5): GAGVSQSPSNKVTEKGKDVELRCDPISGHTALYWYRQSLGQGLEFLIYFQGNSAPDKSGLPSDRFSAERTGGSVSTLTIQRTQQEDSAVYLCASSLVWTQETQYFGPGTRLLVL.

Turning to this clonotype: It may be a read error: a sequence one base away is much more abundant. The rearrangement uses TRBV12-3 or TRBV12-4 and TRBJ1-2; D perhaps matches TRBD1 (5 bases). The CDR3 is 13 amino acids. Trimming left V 6 bases short and J 5 bases short, with 13 bases between. Here the CDR3 reads CASSTGAAYGYTF. CDR3 nucleotide sequence: TGTGCCAGCAGCACCGGGGCAGCTTATGGCTACACCTTC.

Concerning this clonotype: This may come from a read error, since a much larger clone is one base off. The CDR3 nucleotides are TGCAGAGCTCAGCCCAGCACAGATACGCAGTATTTT. It codes for CRAQPSTDTQYF. The rearrangement joins TRBV20-1 to TRBJ2-3; D remains ambiguous. CDR3 length: 12 residues. Per germline, CDR1 DFQATT and CDR2 SNEGSKA (reference sequence).

The chain has TRBV7-2 and TRBJ2-7; D gene uncertain. This CDR3 has 14 residues. From germline, CDR1 is SGHTA and CDR2 FQGNSA. Trimming stripped 0 bases from V and 0 bases from J, with 6 bases between. CDR3 amino acids: CASSLASYSYEQYF. The CDR3, as DNA: TGTGCCAGCAGCTTAGCTAGCTACTCCTACGAGCAGTACTTC.

This clonotype was recorded many times. V gene TRBV5-1 combines with J gene TRBJ2-1, with TRBD1 matching over 11 bases. This CDR3 has 17 amino acids. Germline V gene data show CDR1 as SGHRS and CDR2 as YFSETQ. The trim removed 0 bases at V and 15 bases at J, leaving 17 bases unmatched. The CDR3 here is CASSLEVQGGQGAVLFF. In nucleotides, the CDR3 is TGCGCCAGCAGCTTGGAGGTGCAAGGTGGACAGGGGGCTGTTTTGTTCTTC.

This clonotype was counted many times. This chain joins TRBV11-2 and TRBJ2-5; the match to TRBD1 covers 10 bases. V shed 4 bases, J shed 5 bases, and the junction held 10 bases outside the gene matches. The CDR3 spans 16 residues. Per germline, CDR1 SGHAT and CDR2 FQNNGV. CDR3: CASSSTTGGWTETQYF. The CDR3 bases are TGTGCCAGCAGCTCCACGACAGGGGGCTGGACGGAGACCCAGTACTTC. The variable domain in full, completed from reference TRBV11-2 and TRBJ2-5, reads EAGVAQSPRYKIIEKRQSVAFWCNPISGHATLYWYQQILGQGPKLLIQFQNNGVVDDSQLPKDRFSAERLKGVDSTLKIQPAKLEDSAVYLCASSSTTGGWTETQYFGPGTRLLVL.

This clonotype was found many times. This chain joins TRBV24-1 and TRBJ2-1; 12 nucleotides agree with TRBD1. The length of the CDR3 is 17 residues. Looked up from germline, CDR1 is KGHDR and CDR2 is SFDVKD. V was pared by 2 bases and J by 9 bases, with 10 bases of the junction left unmatched. In DNA, the CDR3 is TGTGCCACCAGTGATTCAGCAGGGGACAGGGGGCGAAGTGAGCAGTTCTTC. Protein sequence: CATSDSAGDRGRSEQFF.

V and J are TRBV20-1 and TRBJ2-2; D unclear. CDR1 is DFQATT, CDR2 SNEGSKA, per germline (reference sequence). This CDR3 has 14 residues. V lost 6 bases, J lost 0 bases, and 11 bases lay in between. CDR3 nucleotides: TGCAGTGCATACGAGACTGCGAACACCGGGGAGCTGTTTTTT. Protein product: CSAYETANTGELFF.

The V and J genes are TRBV15 and TRBJ2-4; perhaps TRBD2 as D (6 bases). The CDR3 is 15 amino acids. The germline CDR1 and CDR2 sequences are LNHNV and YYDKDF (reference sequence). Trimming took 0 bases from V and 5 from J, leaving 11 bases between them. The chain's CDR3 is CATSRDTGGENIQYF. Here the CDR3 DNA reads TGTGCCACCAGCAGAGATACGGGCGGGGAAAACATTCAGTACTTC. The variable domain in full, with the rest retrieved from reference TRBV15 and TRBJ2-4, is DAMVIQNPRYQVTQFGKPVTLSCSQTLNHNVMYWYQQKSSQAPKLLFHYYDKDFNNEADTPDNFQSRRPNTSFCFLDIRSPGLGDTAMYLCATSRDTGGENIQYFGAGTRLSVL.

V is TRBV5-1 and J is TRBJ2-4; 7 bases fit TRBD2. This CDR3 has 15 residues. Trimming took 0 bases from V and 8 from J; bases not matched to a gene: 8. Germline values: CDR1 SGHRS, CDR2 YFSETQ. CDR3: CASSLDGGDLDIQYF. The DNA of the CDR3 is TGCGCCAGCAGCTTGGATGGGGGGGACCTTGACATTCAGTACTTC.

The V and J genes are TRBV7-3 and TRBJ2-7, with TRBD2 matching 8 bases. V lost 7 bases to trimming and J lost 0 bases; unmatched junction nucleotides: 5. This CDR3 is 14 amino acids long. Per germline, CDR1 SGHTA and CDR2 FQGTGA. CDR3 residues: CASNAGTSSYEQYF. DNA for the CDR3: TGTGCCAGCAACGCCGGGACTAGCTCCTACGAGCAGTACTTC.

Many counts were recorded for this clonotype. The V call is TRBV12-3 or TRBV12-4, the J call TRBJ1-5; D call uncertain. Trimming cost V 7 bases and J 7 bases, with 17 bases left between them. This CDR3 contains 14 residues. CDR3 region: CASTRAGSGQPQHF. The CDR3 DNA sequence: TGTGCCAGCACTCGGGCAGGATCAGGCCAGCCCCAGCATTTT.

This clonotype was found a few times. This could be a read error, since a much larger clone is one nucleotide away. This chain links TRBV20-1 with TRBJ2-1, with 7 nucleotides matching TRBD2. V was clipped by 0 bases and J by 2 bases; unmatched bases: 7. Per germline, CDR1 DFQATT and CDR2 SNEGSKA (reference sequence). The CDR3 contains 16 residues. The CDR3 DNA follows: TGCAGTGCTAGAGAGGGGAGGGGTTGGCCCTACAATGAGCAGTTCTTC. Residues: CSAREGRGWPYNEQFF.